This T cell receptor beta chain was obtained from a study of blood T cell repertoires in COVID-19. The protocol was immunoSEQ multiplex PCR, while the TCRdb copy is restricted to in-frame clones and leaves out a portion. The sample has about 230,000 clones; around 83% are singletons. The CDR3 runs to 16 residues. The germline CDR1 and CDR2 sequences are SGHVS and FNYEAQ. V lost 4 bases to trimming and J lost 8 bases; unmatched junction nucleotides: 11. The clonotype comes from a woman between 40 and 55 years old who had recovered from COVID-19. Sequencing was done on a sample of peripheral blood. V and J are TRBV7-6 and TRBJ2-1, with TRBD1 matching 10 bases. The CDR3 protein is CASSSQGTGVFDEQFF. CDR3 in DNA: TGTGCCAGCAGCTCCCAAGGGACAGGGGTATTTGATGAGCAGTTCTTC. Supplemented by reference TRBV7-6 and TRBJ2-1, the full variable domain reads GAGVSQSPRYKVTKRGQDVALRCDPISGHVSLYWYRQALGQGPEFLTYFNYEAQQDKSGLPNDRFSAERPEGSISTLTIQRTEQRDSAMYRCASSSQGTGVFDEQFFGPGTRLTVL.